A selection of T cell receptor beta chains follows, all from one sample in a study of T-cell reconstitution after alpha-beta-depleted transplantation in children. TCRdb used MiXCR to reprocess the PCR reads, holding one entry per CDR3 protein. The sample holds 200,000 to 250,000 distinct CDR3 sequences; roughly 9% are singletons and the top ten take 5% to 7%. The sample in question was PBMCs from the stem cell graft donor, obtained from the stem cell graft. Receptors were obtained from a human donor who donated a stem cell graft to a child with acute lymphoblastic leukemia. CDR3s leave out the opening cysteine and the closing phenylalanine or tryptophan. The order of the fields is D gene, J gene, V gene, CDR3 length, CDR3 protein. The D gene is left open where the match is weak.

d_call: TRBD1
j_call: TRBJ2-5
v_call: TRBV6-1
cdr3_length: 12
cdr3_aa: ASTPRDRGETQY

d_call: TRBD1
j_call: TRBJ1-4
v_call: TRBV5-4
cdr3_length: 12
cdr3_aa: ASTGQGVGEKLF

d_call: -
j_call: TRBJ2-3
v_call: TRBV27
cdr3_length: 12
cdr3_aa: ASREGGPSDTQY

d_call: -
j_call: TRBJ1-3
v_call: TRBV20-1
cdr3_length: 12
cdr3_aa: SARPNSSGNTIY

d_call: -
j_call: TRBJ1-1
v_call: TRBV29-1
cdr3_length: 13
cdr3_aa: SVASQALRDPEAF

d_call: TRBD1
j_call: TRBJ2-1
v_call: TRBV24-1
cdr3_length: 12
cdr3_aa: ATSLTGAGDEQF

d_call: -
j_call: TRBJ2-7
v_call: TRBV28
cdr3_length: 10
cdr3_aa: ASRGMRDEQY

d_call: -
j_call: TRBJ1-4
v_call: TRBV6-5
cdr3_length: 14
cdr3_aa: ASSYSFQGINEKLF

d_call: -
j_call: TRBJ1-6
v_call: TRBV7-2
cdr3_length: 17
cdr3_aa: ASSLARTQHQLDNSPLH

d_call: -
j_call: TRBJ2-1
v_call: TRBV5-1
cdr3_length: 15
cdr3_aa: ASSLGAWGSGYNEQF

d_call: -
j_call: TRBJ2-7
v_call: TRBV7-2
cdr3_length: 10
cdr3_aa: ASSSSSLEQY